The 13 T cell receptor beta chains listed next were all sequenced from one sample in a study of blood T cell repertoires in COVID-19. Profiled with immunoSEQ multiplex PCR; TCRdb holds only in-frame clones, not every one. The data hold some 110,000 clones, with around nine tenths observed a single time. Sequencing used peripheral blood. The source of these receptors is a human donor in a cohort sampled during active COVID-19.

This clone has just one count. This sequence joins TRBV9 and TRBJ2-1; no definite D call. Trimming took off 0 bases at V and 7 bases at J, with 8 bases between the two ends. The CDR3 totals 13 residues. Per germline, CDR1 SGDLS and CDR2 YYNGEE. The CDR3 DNA reads as TGTGCCAGCAGCGTAGCAACCGGGAATGAGCAGTTCTTC. It encodes CASSVATGNEQFF.

The rearrangement links TRBV9 to TRBJ2-2; no clear D. Per germline, CDR1 SGDLS and CDR2 YYNGEE. V was cut by 3 bases and J by 4 bases, with 7 bases left in between. The CDR3 totals 13 residues. The CDR3 spells CASSELSTGELFF. The CDR3 coding sequence is TGTGCCAGCAGCGAACTGAGCACCGGGGAGCTGTTTTTT.

The rearrangement uses TRBV6-5 and TRBJ1-5; TRBD1 aligns across 8 bases. Germline V gene data show CDR1 as MNHEY and CDR2 as SVGAGI. Trimming at V came to 3 bases and at J to 3 bases, leaving 1 base not matched to a gene. This CDR3 comprises 14 residues. CDR3 protein: CASSYQGANQPQHF. The CDR3 DNA follows: TGTGCCAGCAGTTATCAGGGGGCCAATCAGCCCCAGCATTTT.

This sequence joins TRBV2 and TRBJ2-7; D is perhaps TRBD2 (6 bases). Germline V gene lookup returns CDR1 SNHLY and CDR2 FYNNEI. Trimming took 2 bases from V and 2 from J, leaving 10 bases between them. The CDR3 is 14 amino acids. The CDR3 DNA is TGTGCCAGCAGTGAAAGGGACTTCACCTACGAGCAGTACTTC. It encodes CASSERDFTYEQYF. Drawing the rest from reference TRBV2 and TRBJ2-7, the complete variable domain is EPEVTQTPSHQVTQMGQEVILRCVPISNHLYFYWYRQILGQKVEFLVSFYNNEISEKSEIFDDQFSVERPDGSNFTLKIRSTKLEDSAMYFCASSERDFTYEQYFGPGTRLTVT.

The V gene is TRBV12-3 or TRBV12-4, the J gene TRBJ2-7; D is possibly TRBD1 (5 bases). V lost 4 bases and J 4 bases, leaving 11 bases between the germline ends. This CDR3 comprises 13 residues. The CDR3 loop reads CASSWTTEYEQYF. The CDR3 region has the DNA TGTGCCAGCAGTTGGACGACAGAATACGAGCAGTACTTC.

V gene TRBV4-3 combines with J gene TRBJ2-1; 9 bases are shared with TRBD1. CDR1 and CDR2 from the germline V gene are LGHNA and YSLEER. J gave up 6 bases and V 5 bases, and 8 bases lay outside the gene matches. The CDR3 loop spans 15 amino acids. This CDR3 is CASSRTGESGNEQFF. CDR3 in DNA: TGCGCCAGCAGCAGGACAGGGGAGTCGGGCAATGAGCAGTTCTTC.

This sequence joins TRBV13 and TRBJ1-2, with TRBD1 matching 7 bases. With 2 bases clipped from V and 5 bases from J, the junction kept 5 bases outside the gene matches. This CDR3 contains 14 residues. CDR1 is PRHDT and CDR2 is FYEKMQ in the germline V gene (reference sequence). The CDR3 sequence: CASSLRGPGYGYTF. The CDR3, as DNA: TGTGCCAGCAGCTTAAGGGGGCCGGGATATGGCTACACCTTC.

V gene TRBV30 combines with J gene TRBJ1-2; D gene uncertain. Trimming stripped 4 bases from V and 7 bases from J, with 16 bases between. Germline CDR1 GTSNPN, CDR2 SVGIG (reference sequence). This CDR3 is 13 amino acids long. CDR3 region: CAWNSWGVSGYTF. The CDR3 DNA is TGTGCCTGGAACTCATGGGGAGTCTCTGGCTACACCTTC.

The count of this clone is one. The chain couples TRBV10-2 to TRBJ1-3; TRBD1 might be the D (6 bases). CDR1 is WSHSY, CDR2 SAAADI, per germline. This CDR3 region has 17 residues. V dropped 2 bases and J dropped 0 bases, with 14 bases sitting between them. CDR3 nucleotides: TGCGCCAGCAGTGAGGGACAGAAGTTTTCCTCTGGAAACACCATATATTTT. This sequence encodes CASSEGQKFSSGNTIYF.

The CDR3 loop reads CASSVSLAKNIQYF. Written as DNA, the CDR3 is TGTGCCAGTTCCGTGTCCTTAGCCAAAAACATTCAGTACTTC. The chain is built from TRBV19 and TRBJ2-4; D call uncertain. V lost 8 bases, J lost 0 bases, and 11 bases lay in between. This CDR3 has 14 residues. The germline V gene encodes CDR1 LNHDA and CDR2 SQIVND (reference sequence).

V and J are TRBV10-3 and TRBJ2-7; no clear D gene. CDR3 length: 13 amino acids. CDR1 is ENHRY and CDR2 is SYGVKD in the germline V gene. Trimming removed 2 bases at V and 3 bases at J, with 8 bases between. The CDR3 DNA follows: TGTGCCATCAGTGAGCCCCCAGACTACGAGCAGTACTTC. Its translation: CAISEPPDYEQYF.

This chain joins TRBV7-9 and TRBJ2-7; 10 bases agree with TRBD1. CDR1 SEHNR and CDR2 FQNEAQ come from the germline V gene (reference sequence). J was trimmed by 5 bases and V by 5 bases; bases with no gene match: 6. This CDR3 spans 14 amino acids. CDR3 sequence reads: CASSARTGGDEQYF. As DNA, the CDR3 is TGTGCCAGCAGCGCTAGGACAGGGGGAGACGAGCAGTACTTC.

This chain uses TRBV16 with TRBJ2-1; no firm D call. The CDR3 runs 14 residues. The germline V and J ends were trimmed by 0 bases and 6 bases, with 9 bases remaining between them. Germline V gives CDR1 KGHSY, CDR2 FQNENV. The CDR3 region is CASSQSLGPNEQFF. CDR3 nucleotides: TGTGCCAGCAGCCAATCTCTCGGTCCCAATGAGCAGTTCTTC. Based on the CDR3 plus reference TRBV16 and TRBJ2-1, the full variable domain is GEEVAQTPKHLVRGEGQKAKLYCAPIKGHSYVFWYQQVLKNEFKFLISFQNENVFDETGMPKERFSAKCLPNSPCSLEIQATKLEDSAVYFCASSQSLGPNEQFFGPGTRLTVL.